This entry describes one T cell receptor beta chain. A much larger clone lies a single base off, so this may be a read error. This entry belongs to a study of tumor-infiltrating lymphocytes in primary liver carcinoma. It was from roughly 20-30 mg of unsorted bulk tissue that RNA and DNA were co-extracted. Surgery removed the patients' primary liver carcinoma. The CDR3 covers 15 residues. CDR1 MDHEN and CDR2 SYDVKM come from the germline V gene. The input was approximately 500 ng total RNA; TCR beta cDNA was made from it with a constant-region primer. Three rounds of nested multiplex PCR with slightly modified ARM-PCR produced TCR beta libraries. TRBV1-TRBV30 forward primers and a C-beta reverse primer were used in the first two PCR rounds, which each ran for around 10 cycles. One entry per CDR3 protein results from TCRdb running MiXCR on the multiplex PCR reads. The table has about 64,000 distinct CDR3 sequences, about three quarters seen once.

The chain combines TRBV28 with TRBJ2-7, with 10 nucleotides matching TRBD1. Sequenced input: liver tumor tissue from sampling region 4. The sample's subset: tumor region T4, right-lateral pole. This sequence was found in a middle-aged man with primary liver carcinoma and hepatitis B virus infection. The DNA of the CDR3 is TGTGCCAGCAGTCTCTCCGGACAGGGGGTCTACGAGCGGTACTTC. This codes for CASSLSGQGVYERYF.